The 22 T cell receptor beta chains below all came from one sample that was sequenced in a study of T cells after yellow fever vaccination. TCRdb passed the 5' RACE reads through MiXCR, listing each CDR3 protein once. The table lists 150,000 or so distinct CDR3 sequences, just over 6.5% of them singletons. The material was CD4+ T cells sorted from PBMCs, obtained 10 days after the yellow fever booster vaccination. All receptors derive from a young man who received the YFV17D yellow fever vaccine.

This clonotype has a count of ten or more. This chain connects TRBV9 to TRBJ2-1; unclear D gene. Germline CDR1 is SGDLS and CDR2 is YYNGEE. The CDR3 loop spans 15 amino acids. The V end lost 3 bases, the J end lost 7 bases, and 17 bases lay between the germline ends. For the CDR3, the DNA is TGTGCCAGCAGCGCGACCTCTTTTAAGGCAAATGAGCAGTTCTTC. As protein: CASSATSFKANEQFF.

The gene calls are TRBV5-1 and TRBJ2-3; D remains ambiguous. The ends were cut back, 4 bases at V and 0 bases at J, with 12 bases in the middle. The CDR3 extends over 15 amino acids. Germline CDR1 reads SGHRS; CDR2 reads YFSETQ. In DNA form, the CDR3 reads TGCGCCAGCAGCCAGGCTCCCGGGAGCACAGATACGCAGTATTTT. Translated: CASSQAPGSTDTQYF.

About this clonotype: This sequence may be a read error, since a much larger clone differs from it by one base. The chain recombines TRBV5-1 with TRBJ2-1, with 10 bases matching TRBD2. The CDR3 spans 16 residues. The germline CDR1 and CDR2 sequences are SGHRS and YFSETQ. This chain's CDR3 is CVSNEEAGGGWNEQFF. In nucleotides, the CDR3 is TGCGTCAGCAATGAAGAAGCGGGAGGGGGATGGAATGAGCAGTTCTTC.

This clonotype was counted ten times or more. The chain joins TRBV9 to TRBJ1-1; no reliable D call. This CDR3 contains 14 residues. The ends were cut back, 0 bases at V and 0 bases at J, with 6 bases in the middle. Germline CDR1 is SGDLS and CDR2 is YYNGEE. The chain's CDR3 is CASSVEQMNTEAFF. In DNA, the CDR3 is TGTGCCAGCAGCGTAGAACAGATGAACACTGAAGCTTTCTTT.

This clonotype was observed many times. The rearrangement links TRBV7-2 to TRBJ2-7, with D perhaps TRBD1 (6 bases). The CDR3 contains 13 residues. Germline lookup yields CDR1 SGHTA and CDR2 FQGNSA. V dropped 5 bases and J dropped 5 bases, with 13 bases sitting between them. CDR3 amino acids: CASSQGTANEQYF. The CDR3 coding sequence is TGTGCCAGCAGCCAGGGGACGGCCAACGAGCAGTACTTC. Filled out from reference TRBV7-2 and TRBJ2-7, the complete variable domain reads GAGVSQSPSNKVTEKGKDVELRCDPISGHTALYWYRQSLGQGLEFLIYFQGNSAPDKSGLPSDRFSAERTGGSVSTLTIQRTQQEDSAVYLCASSQGTANEQYFGPGTRLTVT.

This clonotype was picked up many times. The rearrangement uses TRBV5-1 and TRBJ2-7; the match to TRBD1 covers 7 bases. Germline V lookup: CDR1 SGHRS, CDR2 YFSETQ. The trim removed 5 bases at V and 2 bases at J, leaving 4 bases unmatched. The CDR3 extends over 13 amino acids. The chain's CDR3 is CASRTGSAYEQYF. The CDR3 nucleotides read TGCGCCAGCAGGACAGGGTCAGCCTACGAGCAGTACTTC.

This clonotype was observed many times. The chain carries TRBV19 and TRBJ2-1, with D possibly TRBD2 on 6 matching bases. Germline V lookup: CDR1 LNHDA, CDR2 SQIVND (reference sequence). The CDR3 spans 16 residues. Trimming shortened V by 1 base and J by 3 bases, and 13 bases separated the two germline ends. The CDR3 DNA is TGTGCCAGTAGTATAGTTGCCGGGACTGGCTACAATGAGCAGTTCTTC. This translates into CASSIVAGTGYNEQFF.

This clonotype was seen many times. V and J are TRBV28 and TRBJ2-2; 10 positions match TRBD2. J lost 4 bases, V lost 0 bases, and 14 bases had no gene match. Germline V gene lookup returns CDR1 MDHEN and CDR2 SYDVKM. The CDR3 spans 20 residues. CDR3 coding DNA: TGTGCCAGCAGTTTATGGGGGCCTAGCGGGAGAACGGGCGGCACCGGGGAGCTGTTTTTT. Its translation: CASSLWGPSGRTGGTGELFF.

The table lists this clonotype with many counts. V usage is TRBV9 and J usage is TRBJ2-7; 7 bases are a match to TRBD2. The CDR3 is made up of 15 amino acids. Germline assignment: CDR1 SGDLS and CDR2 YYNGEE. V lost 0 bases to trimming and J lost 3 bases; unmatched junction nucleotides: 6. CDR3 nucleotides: TGTGCCAGCAGCGTAGATGTTAGCGGGTTCTACGAGCAGTACTTC. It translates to CASSVDVSGFYEQYF.

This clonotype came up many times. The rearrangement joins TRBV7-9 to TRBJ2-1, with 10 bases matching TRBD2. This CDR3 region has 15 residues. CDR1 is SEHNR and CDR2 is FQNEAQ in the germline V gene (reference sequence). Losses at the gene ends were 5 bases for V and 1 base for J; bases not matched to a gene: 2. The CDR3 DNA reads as TGTGCCAGCAGCCCTAGCGGGAGATCCTACAATGAGCAGTTCTTC. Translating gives CASSPSGRSYNEQFF.

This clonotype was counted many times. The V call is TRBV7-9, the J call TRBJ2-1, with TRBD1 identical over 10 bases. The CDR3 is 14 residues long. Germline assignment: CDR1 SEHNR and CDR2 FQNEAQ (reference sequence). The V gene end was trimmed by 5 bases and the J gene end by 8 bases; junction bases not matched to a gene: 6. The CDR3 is CASSRTGGRDEQFF. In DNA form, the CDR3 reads TGTGCCAGCAGCCGGACAGGGGGGCGGGATGAGCAGTTCTTC.

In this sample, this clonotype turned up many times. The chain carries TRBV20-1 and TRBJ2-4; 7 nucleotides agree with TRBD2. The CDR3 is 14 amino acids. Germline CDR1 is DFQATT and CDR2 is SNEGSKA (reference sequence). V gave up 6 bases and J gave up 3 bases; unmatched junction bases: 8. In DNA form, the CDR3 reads TGCAGTGCGGGATGGGAGGGACTCAAAAACATTCAGTACTTC. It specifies CSAGWEGLKNIQYF.

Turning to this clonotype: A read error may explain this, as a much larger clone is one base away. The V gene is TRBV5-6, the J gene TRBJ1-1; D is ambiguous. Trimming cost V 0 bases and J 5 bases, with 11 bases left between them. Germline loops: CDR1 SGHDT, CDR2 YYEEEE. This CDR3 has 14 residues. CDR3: CASSLVGRETEAFF. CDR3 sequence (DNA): TGTGCCAGCAGCTTGGTGGGTCGGGAGACTGAAGCTTTCTTT.

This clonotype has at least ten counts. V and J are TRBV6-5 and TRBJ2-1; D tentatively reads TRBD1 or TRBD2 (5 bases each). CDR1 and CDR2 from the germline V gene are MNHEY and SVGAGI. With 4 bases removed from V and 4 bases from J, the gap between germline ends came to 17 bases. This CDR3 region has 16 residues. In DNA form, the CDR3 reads TGTGCCAGCAGTTCTTGGGCCGGGACCAAATACAATGAGCAGTTCTTC. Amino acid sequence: CASSSWAGTKYNEQFF.

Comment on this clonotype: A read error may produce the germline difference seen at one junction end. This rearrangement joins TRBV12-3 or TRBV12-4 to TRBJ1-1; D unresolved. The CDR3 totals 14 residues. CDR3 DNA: TGTGCCAGCAGTCCCCGCTCCATGAAGACTGAAGCTTTCTTT. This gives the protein CASSPRSMKTEAFF.

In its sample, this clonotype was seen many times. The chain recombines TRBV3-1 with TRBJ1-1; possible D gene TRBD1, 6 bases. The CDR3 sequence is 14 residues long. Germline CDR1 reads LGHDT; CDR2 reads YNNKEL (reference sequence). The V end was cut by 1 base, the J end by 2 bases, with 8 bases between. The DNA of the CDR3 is TGTGCCAGCAGCCAAGGGGGGGGCAACACTGAAGCTTTCTTT. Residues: CASSQGGGNTEAFF.

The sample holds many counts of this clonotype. Here the CDR3 DNA reads TGCGCCAGCAGCTTGGTCGGCGGGGTAACATACAATGAGCAGTTCTTC. Protein product: CASSLVGGVTYNEQFF. The genes are TRBV5-1 and TRBJ2-1; D might be TRBD2 (6 bases). The CDR3 is made up of 16 amino acids. The V gene lost 0 bases and the J gene lost 4 bases, with 14 bases spanning the gap. Germline V CDR1 and CDR2: SGHRS, YFSETQ.

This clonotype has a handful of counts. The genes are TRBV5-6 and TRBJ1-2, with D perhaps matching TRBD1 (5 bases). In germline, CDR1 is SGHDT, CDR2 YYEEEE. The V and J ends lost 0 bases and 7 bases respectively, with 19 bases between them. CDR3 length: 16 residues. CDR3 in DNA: TGTGCCAGCAGCTTGGGGGTCGGGGGTGGTCTCTCTGGCTACACCTTC. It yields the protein CASSLGVGGGLSGYTF.

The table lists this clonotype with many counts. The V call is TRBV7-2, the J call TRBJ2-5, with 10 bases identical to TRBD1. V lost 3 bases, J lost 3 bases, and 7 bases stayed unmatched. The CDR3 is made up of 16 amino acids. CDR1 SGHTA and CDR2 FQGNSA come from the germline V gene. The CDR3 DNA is TGTGCCAGCAGCTTCACCAAGACAGGGGGCAAAGAGACCCAGTACTTC. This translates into CASSFTKTGGKETQYF.

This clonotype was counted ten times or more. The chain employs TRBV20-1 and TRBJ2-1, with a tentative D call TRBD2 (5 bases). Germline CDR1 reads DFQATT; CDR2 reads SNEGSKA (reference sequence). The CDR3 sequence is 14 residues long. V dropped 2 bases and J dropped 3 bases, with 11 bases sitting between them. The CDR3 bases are TGCAGTGCTAGAAGAGCGGCTGGCTACAATGAGCAGTTCTTC. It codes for CSARRAAGYNEQFF.

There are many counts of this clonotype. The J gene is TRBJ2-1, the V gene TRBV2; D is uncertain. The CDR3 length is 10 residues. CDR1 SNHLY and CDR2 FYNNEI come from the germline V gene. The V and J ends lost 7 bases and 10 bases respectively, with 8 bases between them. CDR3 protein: CASNPGEQFF. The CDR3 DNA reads TGTGCCAGCAATCCCGGGGAGCAGTTCTTC.

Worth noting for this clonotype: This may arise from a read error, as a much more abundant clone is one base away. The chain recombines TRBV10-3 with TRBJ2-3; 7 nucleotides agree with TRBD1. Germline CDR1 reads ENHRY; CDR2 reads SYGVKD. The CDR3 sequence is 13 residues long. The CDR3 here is CAMSVTGADTQYF. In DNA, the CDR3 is TGTGCCATGAGTGTTACAGGGGCAGATACGCAGTATTTT.